This section outlines one TCR beta chain sequence together with its context. This sample was included in a study of T-cell reconstitution after alpha-beta-depleted transplantation in children. Unique molecular identifiers were incorporated during preparation of the TCRbeta library. A single record per CDR3 protein comes from TCRdb applying MiXCR to the PCR reads. The sample carries around 380,000 distinct CDR3 sequences, roughly 11% recorded once. Germline assignment: CDR1 LNHDA and CDR2 SQIVND (reference sequence). V dropped 3 bases and J dropped 3; count of bases not matched to a gene: 5. This CDR3 is built from 15 residues.

This TCR was sampled from a human donor who donated a stem cell graft to a child with acute myeloid leukemia. The sample in question was PBMCs from the stem cell graft donor, obtained from the stem cell graft. The rearrangement joins TRBV19 to TRBJ1-5; TRBD1 aligns across 7 bases. CDR3 DNA: TGTGCCAGTAGTATTCAGGGGGATAACAATCAGCCCCAGCATTTT. Amino acids: CASSIQGDNNQPQHF.